The entry below describes one T cell receptor (beta chain). Its antigen remains unknown. CDR1 and CDR2 from the germline V gene are SNHLY and FYNNEI. The CDR3 runs to 15 residues. V was pared by 11 bases and J by 0 bases, with 8 bases of the junction left unmatched. This sample is drawn from a study of cytomegalovirus exposure and HLA in healthy donors. As for the study in general: A prior study identified 117 million unique TCR beta sequences from some 200 million T cells.

Findings of the study overall: Most TCR sequences proved rare, with some public TCRs found in many donors.

A multiplex PCR was run with 60 Vbeta primers and 13 Jbeta primers. Assay: immunoSEQ multiplex PCR; the TCRdb copy retains only in-frame clones and omits some. The data show some 220,000 clones, approximately 84% seen once. The J gene is TRBJ1-3, the V gene TRBV2, with TRBD1 identical over 9 bases. The clonotype was recovered from a woman aged 40 to 50 in good health and CMV-seronegative. Sequences were obtained from PBMCs. The CDR3 sequence: CAGRQGEFSGNTIYF. CDR3 DNA sequence: TGTGCCGGAAGACAGGGGGAATTCTCTGGAAACACCATATATTTT.